The 23 T cell receptor beta chains in this list originate from one sample, sequenced in a study of CD8 T cells in ankylosing spondylitis. TCRdb passed the 5' RACE reads through MiXCR, listing each CDR3 protein once. The table shows some 39,000 distinct CDR3 sequences, with roughly 12% occurring only once. What was sequenced was synovial fluid, either unsorted or a sorted T cell fraction (not recorded which). The origin of the receptors is a male donor with ankylosing spondylitis.

This clonotype was observed at least ten times. The rearrangement joins TRBV12-3 or TRBV12-4 to TRBJ2-1; possible D gene TRBD2, 5 bases. The V and J ends lost 5 bases and 8 bases respectively, with 19 bases between them. There are 15 residues in the CDR3. CDR3 bases: TGTGCCAGCAGTCCCGACGGGGTAGTTGGGGATGAGCAGTTCTTC. It specifies CASSPDGVVGDEQFF.

Many counts were recorded for this clonotype. This sequence joins TRBV6-4 and TRBJ1-1, with 9 positions matching TRBD1. The junction had 0 bases not matched to a gene; V was cut back by 3 bases and J by 1 base. The CDR3 is 14 residues long. Germline lookup yields CDR1 MRHNA and CDR2 SNTAGT. The CDR3 DNA sequence: TGTGCCAGCAGTGAGGGACAGGGGAACACTGAAGCTTTCTTT. Its protein product is CASSEGQGNTEAFF.

The chain couples TRBV6-1 to TRBJ2-7; 9 positions agree with TRBD2. There are 16 residues in the CDR3. Germline loops: CDR1 MNHNS, CDR2 SASEGT. V was clipped by 6 bases and J by 6 bases; unmatched bases: 15. As DNA, the CDR3 is TGTGCCAGCAGCCCCGGGGTAGCGGGGGCCTGGGGCGAGCAGTACTTC. It is translated as CASSPGVAGAWGEQYF.

V is TRBV12-3 or TRBV12-4 and J is TRBJ2-7; the D gene is possibly TRBD1 (6 bases). Trimming pared 5 bases from V and 3 bases from J, leaving 8 bases between. The CDR3 contains 12 residues. The CDR3 DNA follows: TGTGCCAGCAGTCGGACAGTCTACGAGCAGTACTTC. Its translation: CASSRTVYEQYF.

The sample holds a few counts of this clonotype. The genes are TRBV9 and TRBJ1-1; no reliable D call. Germline lookup yields CDR1 SGDLS and CDR2 YYNGEE. The CDR3 loop spans 13 amino acids. V gave up 6 bases and J gave up 0 bases, with 9 bases separating them. The CDR3 sequence is CASTVGLNTEAFF. The DNA of the CDR3 is TGTGCCAGCACAGTCGGTTTGAACACTGAAGCTTTCTTT.

The V call is TRBV12-3 or TRBV12-4, the J call TRBJ2-7; possible D gene TRBD2, 6 bases. The CDR3 is made up of 14 amino acids. The V end was cut by 0 bases, the J end by 1 base, with 7 bases between. The CDR3 nucleotides are TGTGCCAGCAGTTTAGCCGGGAGTTCCTACGAGCAGTACTTC. Its translation: CASSLAGSSYEQYF.

The chain has TRBV7-9 and TRBJ2-3; D uncertain. The CDR3 consists of 14 residues. The germline V gene encodes CDR1 SEHNR and CDR2 FQNEAQ (reference sequence). The V end lost 7 bases, the J end lost 2 bases, and 13 bases lay between the germline ends. The CDR3 DNA follows: TGTGCCAGCAAGGGTAGATACAACACAGATACGCAGTATTTT. As protein: CASKGRYNTDTQYF. The variable domain in full, with the rest retrieved from reference TRBV7-9 and TRBJ2-3, is DTGVSQNPRHKITKRGQNVTFRCDPISEHNRLYWYRQTLGQGPEFLTYFQNEAQLEKSRLLSDRFSAERPKGSFSTLEIQRTEQGDSAMYLCASKGRYNTDTQYFGPGTRLTVL.

This CDR3 reads CASSLGPWENYGYTF. The CDR3 nucleotides are TGTGCCAGCAGCTTAGGGCCTTGGGAGAACTATGGCTACACCTTC. The chain couples TRBV11-2 to TRBJ1-2, with D uncertain. V dropped 1 base and J dropped 2 bases, with 11 bases sitting between them. The CDR3 has 15 amino acids. Per germline, CDR1 SGHAT and CDR2 FQNNGV.

In this sample, this clonotype turned up many times. The chain is built from TRBV14 and TRBJ1-2; D unclear. The CDR3 extends over 14 amino acids. Germline lookup yields CDR1 SGHDN and CDR2 FVKESK. V lost 0 bases to trimming and J lost 4 bases, with 9 bases between them. The CDR3 loop is CASSQDAWAYGYTF. The CDR3, as DNA: TGTGCCAGCAGCCAAGATGCGTGGGCCTATGGCTACACCTTC.

This clonotype was detected many times. This sequence joins TRBV7-9 and TRBJ2-1, with TRBD1 matching over 10 bases. The germline V gene encodes CDR1 SEHNR and CDR2 FQNEAQ (reference sequence). The CDR3 loop spans 16 amino acids. V lost 4 bases to trimming and J lost 7 bases; unmatched junction nucleotides: 10. This chain's CDR3 is CASSSQGQGWGNEQFF. DNA for the CDR3: TGTGCCAGCAGCTCTCAGGGACAGGGGTGGGGAAATGAGCAGTTCTTC.

The chain employs TRBV28 and TRBJ2-7; 7 bases align to TRBD1. V trimming: 5 bases; J trimming: 2 bases; junction bases outside the gene matches: 9. Germline CDR1 reads MDHEN; CDR2 reads SYDVKM. The CDR3 contains 15 residues. The CDR3 here is CASSQNRDSTYEQYF. DNA of the CDR3: TGTGCCAGCAGTCAAAACCGGGACAGCACCTACGAGCAGTACTTC.

This clonotype has a count of ten or more. The chain links TRBV24-1 to TRBJ2-2; tentative D call: TRBD2 (5 bases). The CDR3 is made up of 14 amino acids. The V and J ends lost 6 bases and 4 bases respectively, with 11 bases between them. The germline gives CDR1 KGHDR, CDR2 SFDVKD. CDR3 protein: CATSTLDRTGELFF. CDR3 DNA sequence: TGTGCCACCAGTACACTAGATCGCACCGGGGAGCTGTTTTTT.

This clonotype came up many times. This sequence joins TRBV12-3 or TRBV12-4 and TRBJ1-2; 7 bases fit TRBD1. V shed 5 bases, J shed 0 bases, and the junction held 6 bases outside the gene matches. This CDR3 has 15 amino acids. DNA for the CDR3: TGTGCCAGCAGTCTGGGGACAGCTTCTAACTATGGCTACACCTTC. This translates into CASSLGTASNYGYTF.

The rearrangement uses TRBV12-3 or TRBV12-4 and TRBJ1-1; TRBD1 might be the D (6 bases). Trimming removed 3 bases at V and 11 bases at J, with 16 bases between. The CDR3 extends over 13 amino acids. The CDR3 reads CASSFLLDSEAFF. CDR3 coding DNA: TGTGCCAGCAGTTTTCTCCTGGACAGCGAGGCTTTCTTT.

CDR3 amino acids: CASSPGSYTDTQYF. CDR3 sequence (DNA): TGTGCCAGCAGCCCAGGGAGTTACACAGATACGCAGTATTTT. This rearrangement joins TRBV7-9 to TRBJ2-3; tentatively, D is TRBD1 or TRBD2 (5 bases each). Germline CDR1 is SEHNR and CDR2 is FQNEAQ (reference sequence). V lost 5 bases to trimming and J lost 2 bases, with 11 bases between them. There are 14 residues in the CDR3.

This clonotype showed up just a few times. The chain carries TRBV7-9 and TRBJ2-5; TRBD2 agrees at 7 bases. This CDR3 contains 17 residues. Per germline, CDR1 SEHNR and CDR2 FQNEAQ (reference sequence). The V segment lost 2 bases and the J segment 4 bases; nucleotides outside the gene matches: 13. The CDR3 DNA reads TGTGCCAGCAGCTTAAGTACTGGGGGGGAAAGCGGAGAGACCCAGTACTTC. This translates into CASSLSTGGESGETQYF.

This clonotype was seen more than once but under ten times. The CDR3 bases are TGTGCCAGCGGCCCGACAGCAACTAATGAAAAACTGTTTTTT. Protein: CASGPTATNEKLFF. The rearrangement uses TRBV27 and TRBJ1-4, with D maybe TRBD1 (5 bases). This CDR3 is built from 14 residues. Germline V gene lookup returns CDR1 MNHEY and CDR2 SMNVEV (reference sequence). Trimming shortened V by 8 bases and J by 0 bases, and 10 bases separated the two germline ends.

This clonotype was counted only a few times. The chain couples TRBV11-2 to TRBJ2-2; D might be TRBD1 (6 bases). The CDR3 spans 15 residues. V was trimmed by 1 base and J by 0 bases, leaving 6 bases between them. Germline-derived CDR1 and CDR2 are SGHAT and FQNNGV. CDR3 loop: CASSLGDTNTGELFF. The CDR3 DNA is TGTGCCAGCAGCTTAGGGGACACGAACACCGGGGAGCTGTTTTTT.

In this sample, this clonotype turned up a few times. The genes are TRBV7-8 and TRBJ2-6; 11 positions agree with TRBD2. The germline V gene encodes CDR1 SGHVS and CDR2 FQNEAQ. The CDR3 is 18 residues long. V was pared by 4 bases and J by 2 bases, with 7 bases of the junction left unmatched. The CDR3 sequence: CASSSLLAGVPGANVLTF. Written as DNA, the CDR3 is TGTGCCAGCAGCTCGTTACTAGCGGGAGTACCTGGGGCCAACGTCCTGACTTTC.

This clonotype was seen repeatedly, ten times or more. The chain combines TRBV28 with TRBJ2-7, with D tentatively TRBD1 (5 bases). Between the trimmed V and J ends, which lost 3 bases and 0 bases, there was a span of 9 bases. Germline lookup yields CDR1 MDHEN and CDR2 SYDVKM. This CDR3 is built from 14 residues. The CDR3 nucleotides are TGTGCCAGCAGTTTTCAGGGAAGCTCCTACGAGCAGTACTTC. It yields the protein CASSFQGSSYEQYF. Based on the CDR3 plus reference TRBV28 and TRBJ2-7, the full variable domain is DVKVTQSSRYLVKRTGEKVFLECVQDMDHENMFWYRQDPGLGLRLIYFSYDVKMKEKGDIPEGYSVSREKKERFSLILESASTNQTSMYLCASSFQGSSYEQYFGPGTRLTVT.

This sequence joins TRBV29-1 and TRBJ2-7; TRBD1 matches 7 bases. The trim removed 3 bases at V and 3 bases at J, leaving 5 bases unmatched. CDR1 and CDR2 from the germline V gene are SQVTM and ANQGSEA. The CDR3 has 13 residues. The CDR3 DNA is TGCAGCGTTGAGGTACAGGGGTTCTACGAGCAGTACTTC. Protein: CSVEVQGFYEQYF.

This clonotype has a count of ten or more. The CDR3 loop reads CASSPTSGPYNEQFF. As DNA, the CDR3 is TGTGCCAGCAGCCCGACTAGCGGGCCTTACAATGAGCAGTTCTTC. V and J are TRBV6-2 or TRBV6-3 and TRBJ2-1, with TRBD2 identical over 10 bases. The V gene end was trimmed by 6 bases and the J gene end by 4 bases; junction bases not matched to a gene: 6. Germline V CDR1 and CDR2: MNHEY, SVGEGT. This CDR3 is built from 15 residues.

The rearrangement joins TRBV20-1 to TRBJ2-1, with D possibly being TRBD1 (6 bases). Deletions cut 3 bases from V and 9 bases from J, with 21 bases between. The CDR3 consists of 15 residues. The germline gives CDR1 DFQATT, CDR2 SNEGSKA (reference sequence). CDR3 DNA: TGCAGTGCTAGGACCACTAGAAGGGGGATGTTTGAGCAGTTCTTC. Translating gives CSARTTRRGMFEQFF.